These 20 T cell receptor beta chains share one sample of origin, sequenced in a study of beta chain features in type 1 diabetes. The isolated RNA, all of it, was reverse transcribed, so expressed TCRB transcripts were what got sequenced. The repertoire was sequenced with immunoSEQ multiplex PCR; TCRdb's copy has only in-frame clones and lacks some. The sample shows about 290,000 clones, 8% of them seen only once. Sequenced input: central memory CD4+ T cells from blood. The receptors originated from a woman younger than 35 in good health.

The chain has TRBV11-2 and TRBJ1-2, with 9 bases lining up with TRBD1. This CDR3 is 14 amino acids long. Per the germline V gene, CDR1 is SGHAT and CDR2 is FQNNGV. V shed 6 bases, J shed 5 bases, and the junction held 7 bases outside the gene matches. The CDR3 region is CASSPPGTGYGYTF. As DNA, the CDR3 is TGTGCCAGCAGTCCTCCTGGGACAGGGTATGGCTACACCTTC.

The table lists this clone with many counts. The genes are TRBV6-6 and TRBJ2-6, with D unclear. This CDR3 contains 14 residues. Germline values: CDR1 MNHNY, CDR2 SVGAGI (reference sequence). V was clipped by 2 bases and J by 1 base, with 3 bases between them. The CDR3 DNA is TGTGCCAGCAGTTACGGGTCTGGGGCCAACGTCCTGACTTTC. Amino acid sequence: CASSYGSGANVLTF.

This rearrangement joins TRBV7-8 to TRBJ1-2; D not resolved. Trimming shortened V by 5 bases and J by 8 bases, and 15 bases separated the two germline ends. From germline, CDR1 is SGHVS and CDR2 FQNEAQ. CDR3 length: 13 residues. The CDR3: CASSPRTDLGYTF. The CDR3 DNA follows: TGTGCCAGCAGCCCCCGGACGGACCTAGGCTACACCTTC.

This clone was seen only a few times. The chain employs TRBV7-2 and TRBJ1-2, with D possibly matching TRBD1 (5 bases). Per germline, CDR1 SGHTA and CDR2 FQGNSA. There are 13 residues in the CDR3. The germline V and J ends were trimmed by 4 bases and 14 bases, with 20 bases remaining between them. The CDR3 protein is CASSSGWGLEGTF. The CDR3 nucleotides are TGTGCCAGCAGCTCCGGTTGGGGACTTGAAGGTACCTTC. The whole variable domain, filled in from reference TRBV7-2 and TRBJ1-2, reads GAGVSQSPSNKVTEKGKDVELRCDPISGHTALYWYRQSLGQGLEFLIYFQGNSAPDKSGLPSDRFSAERTGGSVSTLTIQRTQQEDSAVYLCASSSGWGLEGTFGSGTRLTVV.

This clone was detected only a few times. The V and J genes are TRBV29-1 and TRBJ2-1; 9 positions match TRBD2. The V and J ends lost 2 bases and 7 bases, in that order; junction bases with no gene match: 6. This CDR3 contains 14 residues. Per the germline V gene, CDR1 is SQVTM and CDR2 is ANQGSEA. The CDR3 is CSVERLADRNEQFF. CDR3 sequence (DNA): TGCAGCGTTGAACGACTAGCGGACCGGAATGAGCAGTTCTTC.

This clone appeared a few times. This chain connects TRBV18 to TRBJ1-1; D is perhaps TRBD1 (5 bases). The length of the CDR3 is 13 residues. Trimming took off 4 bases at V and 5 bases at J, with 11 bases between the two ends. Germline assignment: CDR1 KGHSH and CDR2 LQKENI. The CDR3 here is CASSRQGETEAFF. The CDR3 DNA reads TGTGCCAGCTCACGCCAGGGAGAGACTGAAGCTTTCTTT.

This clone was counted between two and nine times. The CDR3 loop reads CASSLAGVGYEQFF. The CDR3 nucleotides read TGTGCCAGCAGCTTAGCGGGGGTTGGCTATGAGCAGTTCTTC. V is TRBV7-2 and J is TRBJ2-1; D may correspond to TRBD1 or TRBD2 (5 bases each). Germline V CDR1 and CDR2: SGHTA, FQGNSA. The CDR3 has 14 amino acids. V lost 0 bases and J 8 bases, leaving 11 bases between the germline ends.

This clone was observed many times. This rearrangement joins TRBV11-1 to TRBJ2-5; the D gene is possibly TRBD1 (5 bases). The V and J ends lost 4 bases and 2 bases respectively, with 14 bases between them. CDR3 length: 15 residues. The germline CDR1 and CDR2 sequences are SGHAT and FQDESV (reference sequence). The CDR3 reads CASSSTWGDQETQYF. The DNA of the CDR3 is TGTGCCAGCAGCTCAACCTGGGGCGATCAAGAGACCCAGTACTTC.

CDR3 nucleotide sequence: TGTGCCAGCAGTGTGCAACGGAAGGGCACAGATACGCAGTATTTT. Amino acids: CASSVQRKGTDTQYF. The chain couples TRBV2 to TRBJ2-3, with no clear D. CDR1 SNHLY and CDR2 FYNNEI come from the germline V gene. The CDR3 has 15 residues. Trimming removed 4 bases from V and 1 base from J, with 12 bases in between.

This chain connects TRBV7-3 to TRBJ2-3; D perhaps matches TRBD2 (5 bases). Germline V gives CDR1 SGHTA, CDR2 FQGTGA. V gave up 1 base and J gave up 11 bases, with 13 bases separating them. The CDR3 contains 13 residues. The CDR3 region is CASSLNGLGEQYF. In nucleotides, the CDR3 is TGTGCCAGCAGCTTAAACGGACTTGGAGAGCAGTATTTT.

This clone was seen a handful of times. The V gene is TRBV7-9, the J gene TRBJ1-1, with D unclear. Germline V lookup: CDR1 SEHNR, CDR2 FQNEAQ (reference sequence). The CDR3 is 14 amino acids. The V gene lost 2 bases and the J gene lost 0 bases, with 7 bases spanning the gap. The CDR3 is CASSLSQLNTEAFF. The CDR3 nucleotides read TGTGCCAGCAGCTTATCCCAACTGAACACTGAAGCTTTCTTT.

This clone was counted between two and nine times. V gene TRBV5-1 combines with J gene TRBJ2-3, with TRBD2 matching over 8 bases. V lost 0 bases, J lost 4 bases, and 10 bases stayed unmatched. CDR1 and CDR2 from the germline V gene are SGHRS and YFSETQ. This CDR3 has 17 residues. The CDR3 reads CASSLAGGLGSADTQYF. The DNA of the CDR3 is TGCGCCAGCAGCTTGGCCGGGGGACTAGGTTCGGCAGATACGCAGTATTTT. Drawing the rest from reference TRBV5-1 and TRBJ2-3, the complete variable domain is KAGVTQTPRYLIKTRGQQVTLSCSPISGHRSVSWYQQTPGQGLQFLFEYFSETQRNKGNFPGRFSGRQFSNSRSEMNVSTLELGDSALYLCASSLAGGLGSADTQYFGPGTRLTVL.

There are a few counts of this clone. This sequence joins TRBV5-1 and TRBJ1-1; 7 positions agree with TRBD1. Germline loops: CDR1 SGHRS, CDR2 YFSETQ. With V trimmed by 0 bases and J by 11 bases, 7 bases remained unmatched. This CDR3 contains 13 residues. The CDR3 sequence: CASSLARQGLAFF. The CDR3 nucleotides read TGCGCCAGCAGCTTGGCCAGACAGGGATTGGCTTTCTTT.

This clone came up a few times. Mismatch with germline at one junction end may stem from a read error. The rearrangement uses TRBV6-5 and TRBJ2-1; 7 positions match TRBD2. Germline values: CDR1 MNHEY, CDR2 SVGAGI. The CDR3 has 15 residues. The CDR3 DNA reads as TGTGCCAGCAGGTACTCGAGGAGCGGGGCGCGTGAGCAGTTCTTC. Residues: CASRYSRSGAREQFF.

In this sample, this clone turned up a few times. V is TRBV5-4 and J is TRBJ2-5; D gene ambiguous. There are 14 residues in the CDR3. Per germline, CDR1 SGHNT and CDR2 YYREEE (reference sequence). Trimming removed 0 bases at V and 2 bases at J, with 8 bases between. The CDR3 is CASSLAPAQETQYF. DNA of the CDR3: TGTGCCAGCAGCTTGGCCCCAGCTCAAGAGACCCAGTACTTC.

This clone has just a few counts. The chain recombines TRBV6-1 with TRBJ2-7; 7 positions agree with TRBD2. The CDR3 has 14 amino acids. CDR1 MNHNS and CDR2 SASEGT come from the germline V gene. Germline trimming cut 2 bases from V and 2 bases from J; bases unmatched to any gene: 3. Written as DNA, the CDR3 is TGTGCCAGCAGTGAAAACGGGAGGCCCTACGAGCAGTACTTC. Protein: CASSENGRPYEQYF.

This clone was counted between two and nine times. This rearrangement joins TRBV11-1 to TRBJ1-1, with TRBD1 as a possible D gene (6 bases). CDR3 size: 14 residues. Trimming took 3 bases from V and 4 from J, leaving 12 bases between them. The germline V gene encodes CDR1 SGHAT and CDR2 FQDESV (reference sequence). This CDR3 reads CASSFPGVVTEAFF. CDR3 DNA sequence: TGTGCCAGCAGCTTCCCAGGGGTGGTCACTGAAGCTTTCTTT.

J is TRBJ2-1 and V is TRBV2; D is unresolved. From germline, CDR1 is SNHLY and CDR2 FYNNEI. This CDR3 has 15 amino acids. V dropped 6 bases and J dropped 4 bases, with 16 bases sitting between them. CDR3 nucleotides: TGTGCCAGCAGCCAGAGCCCTATTGGGTACAATGAGCAGTTCTTC. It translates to CASSQSPIGYNEQFF.

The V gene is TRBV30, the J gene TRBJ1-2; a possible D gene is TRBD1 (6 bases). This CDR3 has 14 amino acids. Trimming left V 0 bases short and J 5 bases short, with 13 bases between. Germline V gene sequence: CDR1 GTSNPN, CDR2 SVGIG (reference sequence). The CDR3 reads CAWSVLRGDYGYTF. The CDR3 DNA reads TGTGCCTGGAGTGTACTCAGGGGAGATTATGGCTACACCTTC.

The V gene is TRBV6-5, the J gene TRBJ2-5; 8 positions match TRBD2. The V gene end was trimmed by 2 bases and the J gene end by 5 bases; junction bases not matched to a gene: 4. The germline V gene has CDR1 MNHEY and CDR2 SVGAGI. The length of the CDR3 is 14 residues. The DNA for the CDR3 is TGTGCCAGCAGTTACAGAGCGGGGGTGGAGACCCAGTACTTC. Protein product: CASSYRAGVETQYF.